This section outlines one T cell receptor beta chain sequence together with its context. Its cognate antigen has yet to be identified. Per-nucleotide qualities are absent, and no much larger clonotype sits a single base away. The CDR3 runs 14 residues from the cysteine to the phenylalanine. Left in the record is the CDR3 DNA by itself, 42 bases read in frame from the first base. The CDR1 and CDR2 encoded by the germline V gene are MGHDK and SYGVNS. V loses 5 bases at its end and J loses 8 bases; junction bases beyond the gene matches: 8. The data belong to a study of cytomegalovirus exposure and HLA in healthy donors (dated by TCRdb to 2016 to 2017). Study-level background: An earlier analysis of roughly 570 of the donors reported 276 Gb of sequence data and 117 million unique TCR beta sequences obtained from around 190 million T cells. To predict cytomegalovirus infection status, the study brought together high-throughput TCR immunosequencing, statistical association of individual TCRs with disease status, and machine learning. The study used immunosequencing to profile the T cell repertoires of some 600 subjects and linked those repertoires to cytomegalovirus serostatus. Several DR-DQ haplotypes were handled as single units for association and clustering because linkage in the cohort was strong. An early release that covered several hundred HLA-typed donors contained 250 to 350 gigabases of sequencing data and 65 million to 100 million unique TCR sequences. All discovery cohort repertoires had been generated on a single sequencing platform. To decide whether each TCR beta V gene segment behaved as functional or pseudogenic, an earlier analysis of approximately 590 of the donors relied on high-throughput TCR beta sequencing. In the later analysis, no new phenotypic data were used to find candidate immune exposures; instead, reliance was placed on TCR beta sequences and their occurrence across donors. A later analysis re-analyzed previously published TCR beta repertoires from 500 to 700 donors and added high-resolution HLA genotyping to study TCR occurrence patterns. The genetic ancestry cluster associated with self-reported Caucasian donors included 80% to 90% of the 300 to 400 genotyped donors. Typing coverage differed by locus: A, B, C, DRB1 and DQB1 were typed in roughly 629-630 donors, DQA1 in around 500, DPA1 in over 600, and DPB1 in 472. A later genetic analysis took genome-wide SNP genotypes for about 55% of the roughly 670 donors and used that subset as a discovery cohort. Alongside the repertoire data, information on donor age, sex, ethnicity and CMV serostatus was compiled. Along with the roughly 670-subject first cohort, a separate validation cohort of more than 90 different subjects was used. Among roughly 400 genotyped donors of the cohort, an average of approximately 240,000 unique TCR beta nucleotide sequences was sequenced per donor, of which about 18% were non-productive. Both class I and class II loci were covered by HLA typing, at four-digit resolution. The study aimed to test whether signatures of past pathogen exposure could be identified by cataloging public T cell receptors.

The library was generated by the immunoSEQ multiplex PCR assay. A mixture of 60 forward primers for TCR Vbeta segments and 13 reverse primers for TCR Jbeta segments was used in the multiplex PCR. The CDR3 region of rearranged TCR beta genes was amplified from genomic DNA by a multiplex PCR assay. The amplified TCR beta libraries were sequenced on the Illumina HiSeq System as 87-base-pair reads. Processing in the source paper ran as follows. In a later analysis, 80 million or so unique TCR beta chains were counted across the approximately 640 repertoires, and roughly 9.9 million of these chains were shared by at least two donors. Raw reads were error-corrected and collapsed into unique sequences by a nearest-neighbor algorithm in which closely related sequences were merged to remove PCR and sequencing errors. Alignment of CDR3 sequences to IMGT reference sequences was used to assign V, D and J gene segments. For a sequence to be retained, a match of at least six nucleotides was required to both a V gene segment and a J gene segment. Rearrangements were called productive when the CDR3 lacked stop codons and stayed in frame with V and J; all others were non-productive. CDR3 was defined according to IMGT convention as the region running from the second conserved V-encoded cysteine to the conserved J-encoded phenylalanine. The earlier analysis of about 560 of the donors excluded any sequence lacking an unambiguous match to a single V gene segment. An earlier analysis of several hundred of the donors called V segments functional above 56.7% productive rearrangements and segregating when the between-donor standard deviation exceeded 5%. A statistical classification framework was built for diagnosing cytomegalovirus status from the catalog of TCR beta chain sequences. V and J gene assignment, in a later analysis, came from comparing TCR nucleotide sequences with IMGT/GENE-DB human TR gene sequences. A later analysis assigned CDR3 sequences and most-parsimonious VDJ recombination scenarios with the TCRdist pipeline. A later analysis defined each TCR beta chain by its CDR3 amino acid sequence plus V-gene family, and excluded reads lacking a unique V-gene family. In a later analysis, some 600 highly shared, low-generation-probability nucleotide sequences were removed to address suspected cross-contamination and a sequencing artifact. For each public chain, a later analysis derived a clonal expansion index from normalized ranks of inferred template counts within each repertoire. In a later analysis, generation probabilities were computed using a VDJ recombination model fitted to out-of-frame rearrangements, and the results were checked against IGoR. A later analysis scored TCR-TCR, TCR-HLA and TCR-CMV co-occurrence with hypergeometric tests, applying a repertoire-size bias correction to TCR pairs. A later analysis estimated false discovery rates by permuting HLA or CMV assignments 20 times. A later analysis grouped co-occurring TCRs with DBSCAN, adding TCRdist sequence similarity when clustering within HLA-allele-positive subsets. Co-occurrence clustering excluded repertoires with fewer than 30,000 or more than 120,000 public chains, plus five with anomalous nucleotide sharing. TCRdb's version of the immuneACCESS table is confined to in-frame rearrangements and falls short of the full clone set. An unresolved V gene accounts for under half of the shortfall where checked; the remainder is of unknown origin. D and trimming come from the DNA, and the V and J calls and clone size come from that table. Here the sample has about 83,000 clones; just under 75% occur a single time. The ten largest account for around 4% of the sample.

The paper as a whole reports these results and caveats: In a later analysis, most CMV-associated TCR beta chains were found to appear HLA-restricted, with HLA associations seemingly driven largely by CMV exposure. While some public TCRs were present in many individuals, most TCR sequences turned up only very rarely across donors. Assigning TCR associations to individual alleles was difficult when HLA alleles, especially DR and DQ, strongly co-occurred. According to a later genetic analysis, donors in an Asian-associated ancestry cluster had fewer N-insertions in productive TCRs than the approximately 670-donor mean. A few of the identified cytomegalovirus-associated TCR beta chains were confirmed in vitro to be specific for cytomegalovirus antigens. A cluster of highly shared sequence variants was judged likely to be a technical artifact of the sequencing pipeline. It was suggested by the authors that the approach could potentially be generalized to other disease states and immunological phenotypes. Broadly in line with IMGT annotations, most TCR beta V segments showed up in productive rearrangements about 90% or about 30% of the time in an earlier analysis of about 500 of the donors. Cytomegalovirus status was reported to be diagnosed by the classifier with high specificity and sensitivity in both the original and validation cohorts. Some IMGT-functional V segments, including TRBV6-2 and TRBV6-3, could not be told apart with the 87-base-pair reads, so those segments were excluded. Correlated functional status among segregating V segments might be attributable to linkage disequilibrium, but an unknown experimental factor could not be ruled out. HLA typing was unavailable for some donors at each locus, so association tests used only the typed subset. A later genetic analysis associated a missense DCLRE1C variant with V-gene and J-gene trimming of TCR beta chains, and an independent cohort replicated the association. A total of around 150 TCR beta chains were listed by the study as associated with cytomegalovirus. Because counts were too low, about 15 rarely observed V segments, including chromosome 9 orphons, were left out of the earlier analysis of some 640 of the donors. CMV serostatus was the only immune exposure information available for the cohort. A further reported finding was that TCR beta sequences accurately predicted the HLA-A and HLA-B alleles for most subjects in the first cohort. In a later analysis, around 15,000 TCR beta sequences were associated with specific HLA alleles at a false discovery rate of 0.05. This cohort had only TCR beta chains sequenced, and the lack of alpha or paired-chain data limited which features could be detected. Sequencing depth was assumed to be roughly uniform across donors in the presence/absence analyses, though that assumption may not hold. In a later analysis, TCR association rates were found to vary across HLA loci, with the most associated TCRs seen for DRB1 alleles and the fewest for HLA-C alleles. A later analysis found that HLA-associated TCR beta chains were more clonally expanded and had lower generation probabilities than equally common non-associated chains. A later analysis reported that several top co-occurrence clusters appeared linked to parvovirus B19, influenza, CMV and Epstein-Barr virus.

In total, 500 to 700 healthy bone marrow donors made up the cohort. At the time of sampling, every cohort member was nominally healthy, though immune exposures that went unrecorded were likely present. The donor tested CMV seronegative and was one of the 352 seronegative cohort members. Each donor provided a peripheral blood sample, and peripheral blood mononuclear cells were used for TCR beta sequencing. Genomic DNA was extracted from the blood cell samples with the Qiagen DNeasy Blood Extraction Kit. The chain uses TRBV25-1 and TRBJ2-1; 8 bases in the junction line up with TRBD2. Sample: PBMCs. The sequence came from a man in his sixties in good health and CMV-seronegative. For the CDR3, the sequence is CASSRTGGPYEQFF. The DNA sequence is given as TGTGCCAGCAGTCGTACGGGGGGGCCCTATGAGCAGTTCTTC.